This TCR delta chain originates from a study of γδ T cells in repeated Plasmodium falciparum infection. Gammadelta T cells were flow-sorted from PBMC into Vgamma9/Vdelta2+ and Vdelta2-negative populations for bulk analysis. This clone was seen more than once but under ten times. This likely stems from a read error, as it lies one base from a far larger clone. This CDR3 is also generated by other DNA sequences in the sample. Trimming cost V 5 bases and J 0 bases, with 32 bases left between them. Germline lookup yields CDR1 TSWWSYY and CDR2 QGS. The CDR3 has 24 amino acids. TCRdb re-called the multiplex PCR reads through CATT. The sample holds around 86,000 delta-chain clones, over 1.1% seen once.

Sequenced input: gamma-delta T cells from blood. V usage is TRDV1 and J usage is TRDJ3, with D perhaps given as TRDD2 or TRDD3 (9 bases each). TCRdb records no J gene; here it was assigned by comparing the DNA to germline. The origin of this receptor is a pool of human donors (malaria-infected and uninfected, not separated). CDR3 loop: CALGPIPFLRTGGLYSWDTRQMFF. The CDR3 DNA follows: TGTGCTCTTGGGCCCATCCCCTTCCTACGAACTGGGGGACTATACTCCTGGGACACCCGACAGATGTTTTTC.